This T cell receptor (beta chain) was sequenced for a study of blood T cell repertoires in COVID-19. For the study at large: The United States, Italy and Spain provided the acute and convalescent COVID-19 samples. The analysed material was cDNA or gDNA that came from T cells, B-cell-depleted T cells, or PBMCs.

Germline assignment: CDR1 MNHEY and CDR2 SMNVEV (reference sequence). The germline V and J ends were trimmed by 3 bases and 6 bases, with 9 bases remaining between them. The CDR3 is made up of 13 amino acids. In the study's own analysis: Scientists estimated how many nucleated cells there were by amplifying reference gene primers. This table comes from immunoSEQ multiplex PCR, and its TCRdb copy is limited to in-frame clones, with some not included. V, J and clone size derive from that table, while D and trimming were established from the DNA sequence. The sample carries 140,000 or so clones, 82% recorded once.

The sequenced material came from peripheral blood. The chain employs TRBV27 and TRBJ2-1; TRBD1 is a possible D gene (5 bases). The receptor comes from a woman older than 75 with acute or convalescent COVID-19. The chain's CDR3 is CASSLAGLNEQFF. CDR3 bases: TGTGCCAGCAGTTTGGCAGGGCTCAATGAGCAGTTCTTC.